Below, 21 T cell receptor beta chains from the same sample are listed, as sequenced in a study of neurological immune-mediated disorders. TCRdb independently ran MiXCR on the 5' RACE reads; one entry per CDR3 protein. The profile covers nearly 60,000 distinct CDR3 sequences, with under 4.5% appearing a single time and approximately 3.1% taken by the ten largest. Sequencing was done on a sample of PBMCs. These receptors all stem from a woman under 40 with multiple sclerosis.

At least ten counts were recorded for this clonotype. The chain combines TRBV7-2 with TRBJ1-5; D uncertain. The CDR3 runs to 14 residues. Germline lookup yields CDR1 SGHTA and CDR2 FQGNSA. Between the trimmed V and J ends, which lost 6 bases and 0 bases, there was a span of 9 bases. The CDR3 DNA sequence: TGTGCCAGCAGTCGGGGTCATAGCAATCAGCCCCAGCATTTT. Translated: CASSRGHSNQPQHF.

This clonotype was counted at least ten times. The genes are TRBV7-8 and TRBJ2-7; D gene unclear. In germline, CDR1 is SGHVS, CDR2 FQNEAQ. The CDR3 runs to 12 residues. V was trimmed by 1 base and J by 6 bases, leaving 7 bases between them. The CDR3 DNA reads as TGTGCCAGCAGCTTAGTCCTGGCCGAGCAGTACTTC. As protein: CASSLVLAEQYF.

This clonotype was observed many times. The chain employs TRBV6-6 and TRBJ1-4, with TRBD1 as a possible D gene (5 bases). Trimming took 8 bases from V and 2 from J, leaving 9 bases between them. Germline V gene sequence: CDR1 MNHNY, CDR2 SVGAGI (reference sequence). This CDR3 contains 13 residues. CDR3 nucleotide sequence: TGTGCCAGCGAGACAGTTACTAATGAAAAACTGTTTTTT. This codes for CASETVTNEKLFF.

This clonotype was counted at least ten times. The CDR3: CASSQYGTGENEQFF. As DNA, the CDR3 is TGTGCCAGCAGCCAATATGGGACAGGGGAGAATGAGCAGTTCTTC. This chain uses TRBV5-6 with TRBJ2-1, with TRBD1 identical over 10 bases. Germline-derived CDR1 and CDR2 are SGHDT and YYEEEE. The V and J ends lost 4 bases and 7 bases, in that order; junction bases with no gene match: 8. This CDR3 is 15 amino acids long.

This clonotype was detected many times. The CDR3 DNA is TGCAGTGCTAGAGGGGGGTTCGGCAATCAGCCCCAGCATTTT. This translates into CSARGGFGNQPQHF. The V and J genes are TRBV20-1 and TRBJ1-5, with D perhaps matching TRBD1 (5 bases). Trimming took 1 base from V and 2 from J, leaving 9 bases between them. Germline-derived CDR1 and CDR2 are DFQATT and SNEGSKA (reference sequence). The CDR3 spans 14 residues.

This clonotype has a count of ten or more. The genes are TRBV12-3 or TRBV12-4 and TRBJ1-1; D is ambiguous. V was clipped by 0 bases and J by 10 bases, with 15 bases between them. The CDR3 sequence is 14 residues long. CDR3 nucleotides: TGTGCCAGCAGTTTAGCGCCCTACCTTTATGGAGCTTTCTTT. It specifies CASSLAPYLYGAFF.

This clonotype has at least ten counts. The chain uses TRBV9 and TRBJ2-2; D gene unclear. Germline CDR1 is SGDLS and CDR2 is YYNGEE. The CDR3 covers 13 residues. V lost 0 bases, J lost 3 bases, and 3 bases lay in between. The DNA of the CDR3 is TGTGCCAGCAGCGTAGTGGACACCGGGGAGCTGTTTTTT. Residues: CASSVVDTGELFF.

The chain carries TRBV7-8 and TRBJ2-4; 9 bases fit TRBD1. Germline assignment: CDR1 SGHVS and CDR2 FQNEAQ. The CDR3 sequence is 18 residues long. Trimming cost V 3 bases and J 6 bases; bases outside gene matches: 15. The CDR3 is CASSLDRGRAGLLNIQYF. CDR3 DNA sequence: TGTGCCAGCAGCTTGGACAGGGGCCGCGCCGGCCTCTTAAACATTCAGTACTTC.

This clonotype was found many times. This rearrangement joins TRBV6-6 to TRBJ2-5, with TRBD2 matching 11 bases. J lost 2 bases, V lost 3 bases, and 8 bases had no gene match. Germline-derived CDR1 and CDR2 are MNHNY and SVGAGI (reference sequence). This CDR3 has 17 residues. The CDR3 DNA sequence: TGTGCCAGCAGTTATTTACTAGCGGGAGCGTCACAAGAGACCCAGTACTTC. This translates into CASSYLLAGASQETQYF.

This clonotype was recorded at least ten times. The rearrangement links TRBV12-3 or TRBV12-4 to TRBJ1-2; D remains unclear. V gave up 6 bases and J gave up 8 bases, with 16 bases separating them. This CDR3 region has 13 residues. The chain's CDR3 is CASSWSLTGGYTF. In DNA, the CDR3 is TGTGCCAGCAGCTGGTCGTTAACGGGGGGCTACACCTTC.

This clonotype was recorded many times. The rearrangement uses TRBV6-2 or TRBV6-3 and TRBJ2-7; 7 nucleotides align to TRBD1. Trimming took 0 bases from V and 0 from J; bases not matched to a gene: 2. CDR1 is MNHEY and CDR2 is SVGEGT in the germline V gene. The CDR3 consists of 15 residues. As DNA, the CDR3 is TGTGCCAGCAGTTACTCGAGACAGGGCTCCTACGAGCAGTACTTC. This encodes CASSYSRQGSYEQYF.

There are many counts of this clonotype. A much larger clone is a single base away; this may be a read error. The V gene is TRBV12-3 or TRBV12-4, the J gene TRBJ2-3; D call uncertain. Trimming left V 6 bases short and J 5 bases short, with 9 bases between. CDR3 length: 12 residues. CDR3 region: CASSTNRDTQYF. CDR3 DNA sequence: TGTGCCAGCAGCACCAACCGAGATACGCAGTATTTT.

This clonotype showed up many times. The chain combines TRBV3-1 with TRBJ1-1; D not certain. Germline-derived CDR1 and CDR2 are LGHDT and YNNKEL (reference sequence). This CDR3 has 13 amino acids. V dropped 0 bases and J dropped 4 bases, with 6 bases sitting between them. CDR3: CASSQDVGTEAFF. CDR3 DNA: TGTGCCAGCAGCCAAGATGTCGGCACTGAAGCTTTCTTT. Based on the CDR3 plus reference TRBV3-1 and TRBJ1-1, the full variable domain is DTAVSQTPKYLVTQMGNDKSIKCEQNLGHDTMYWYKQDSKKFLKIMFSYNNKELIINETVPNRFSPKSPDKAHLNLHINSLELGDSAVYFCASSQDVGTEAFFGQGTRLTVV.

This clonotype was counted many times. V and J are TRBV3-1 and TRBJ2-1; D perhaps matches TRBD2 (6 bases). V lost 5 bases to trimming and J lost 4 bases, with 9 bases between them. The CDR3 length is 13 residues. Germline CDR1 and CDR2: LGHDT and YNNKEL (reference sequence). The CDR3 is CASSKGLYNEQFF. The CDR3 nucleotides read TGTGCCAGCAGCAAGGGACTTTACAATGAGCAGTTCTTC.

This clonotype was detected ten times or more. The CDR3 nucleotides are TGTGCCAGCAGCTTAGTGAGGGGGGTGGGTCAGCCCCAGCATTTT. Translated, it gives CASSLVRGVGQPQHF. The chain has TRBV7-2 and TRBJ1-5; possibly TRBD1 for D (6 bases). The V and J ends lost 1 base and 6 bases respectively, with 13 bases between them. Germline-derived CDR1 and CDR2 are SGHTA and FQGNSA. The CDR3 has 15 amino acids.

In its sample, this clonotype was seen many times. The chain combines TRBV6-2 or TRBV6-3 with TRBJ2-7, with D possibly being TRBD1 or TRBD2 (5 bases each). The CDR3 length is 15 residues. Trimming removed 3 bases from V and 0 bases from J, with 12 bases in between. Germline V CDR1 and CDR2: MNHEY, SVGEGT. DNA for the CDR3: TGTGCCAGCAGTTATTTGGGGGATGCCTCCTACGAGCAGTACTTC. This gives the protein CASSYLGDASYEQYF.

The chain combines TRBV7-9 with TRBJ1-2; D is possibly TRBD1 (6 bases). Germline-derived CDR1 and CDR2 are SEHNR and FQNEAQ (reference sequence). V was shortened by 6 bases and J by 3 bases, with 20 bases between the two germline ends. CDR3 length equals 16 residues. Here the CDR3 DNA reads TGTGCCAGCAGTCCTTCAGGGGAGAGGGAGGACTATGGCTACACCTTC. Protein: CASSPSGEREDYGYTF. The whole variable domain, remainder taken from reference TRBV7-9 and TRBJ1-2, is DTGVSQNPRHKITKRGQNVTFRCDPISEHNRLYWYRQTLGQGPEFLTYFQNEAQLEKSRLLSDRFSAERPKGSFSTLEIQRTEQGDSAMYLCASSPSGEREDYGYTFGSGTRLTVV.

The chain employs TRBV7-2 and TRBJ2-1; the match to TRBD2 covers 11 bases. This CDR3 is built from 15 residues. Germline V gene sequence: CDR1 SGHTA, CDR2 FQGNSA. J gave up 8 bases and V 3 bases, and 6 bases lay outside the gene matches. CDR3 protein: CASSFGTSGSYEQFF. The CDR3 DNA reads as TGTGCCAGCAGCTTCGGAACTAGCGGGAGTTATGAGCAGTTCTTC.

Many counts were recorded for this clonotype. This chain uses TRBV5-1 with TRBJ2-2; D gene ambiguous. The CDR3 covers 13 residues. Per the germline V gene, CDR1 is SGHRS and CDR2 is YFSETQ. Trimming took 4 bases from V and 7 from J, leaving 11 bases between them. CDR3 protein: CASSPRGSGELFF. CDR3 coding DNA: TGCGCCAGCAGCCCCCGTGGAAGCGGGGAGCTGTTTTTT.

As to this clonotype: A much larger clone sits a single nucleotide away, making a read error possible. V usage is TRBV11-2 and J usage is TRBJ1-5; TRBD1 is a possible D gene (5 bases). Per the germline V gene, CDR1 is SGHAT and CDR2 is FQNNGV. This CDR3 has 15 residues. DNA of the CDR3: TGTGCCAGCAGCTTAGGACAGTATAGCAATCAGCCCCAGAATTTT. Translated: CASSLGQYSNQPQNF.

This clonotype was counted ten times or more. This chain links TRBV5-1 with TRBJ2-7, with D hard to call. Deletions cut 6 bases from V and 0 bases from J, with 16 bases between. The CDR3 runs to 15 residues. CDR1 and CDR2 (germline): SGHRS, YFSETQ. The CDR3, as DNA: TGCGCCAGCACCGAGCAGCCGGCAGGCTCCTACGAGCAGTACTTC. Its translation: CASTEQPAGSYEQYF.